This T cell receptor (beta chain) was identified during a study of T cell repertoires in cytomegalovirus infection. Per germline, CDR1 SGHTA and CDR2 FQGNSA. The CDR3 has 15 amino acids. Trimming shortened V by 8 bases and J by 0 bases, and 11 bases separated the two germline ends. This clonotype has a count of ten or more. TCRdb recomputed calls from the reads with MiXCR, one row per CDR3 protein. This table holds some 680,000 distinct CDR3 sequences, 35% found once. This clonotype originated in a human donor in good health (CMV status not recorded). Some clones in this sample may be carry-over from other donors' samples. Sequencing was performed on PBMCs. The V call is TRBV7-2, the J call TRBJ2-6; D may be TRBD2 (6 bases). In DNA form, the CDR3 reads TGTGCCAGCGGTGGCGGGAACTCTGGGGCCAACGTCCTGACTTTC. This translates into CASGGGNSGANVLTF.